These 19 T cell receptor beta chains were all obtained from the same sample, sequenced in a study of blood T cell repertoires in COVID-19. Assay: immunoSEQ multiplex PCR; the TCRdb copy retains only in-frame clones and omits some. The sample has over 130,000 clones; approximately 83% are singletons. The sequenced material came from peripheral blood. These receptors all stem from a woman aged 55 to 70 with acute or convalescent COVID-19.

The chain combines TRBV28 with TRBJ2-6; 14 nucleotides align to TRBD2. The V and J ends lost 8 bases and 4 bases, in that order; junction bases with no gene match: 10. Looked up from germline, CDR1 is MDHEN and CDR2 is SYDVKM. CDR3 length: 18 residues. CDR3 residues: CASSGTSGRVLGANVLTF. For the CDR3, the DNA is TGTGCCAGCTCAGGGACTAGCGGGAGAGTGCTCGGGGCCAACGTCCTGACTTTC.

The V call is TRBV7-9, the J call TRBJ1-2, with D unresolved. Germline V gene data show CDR1 as SEHNR and CDR2 as FQNEAQ (reference sequence). Trimming took 5 bases from V and 7 from J, leaving 23 bases between them. This CDR3 contains 16 residues. The CDR3 loop reads CASSQSGTRGTGGYTF. CDR3 in DNA: TGTGCCAGCAGCCAAAGCGGCACCAGAGGAACGGGTGGCTACACCTTC.

The V and J genes are TRBV7-3 and TRBJ2-7; 7 nucleotides align to TRBD1. V was pared by 5 bases and J by 6 bases, with 7 bases of the junction left unmatched. This CDR3 contains 13 residues. The V gene's germline CDR1 is SGHTA and CDR2 FQGTGA. The CDR3 loop reads CASSRTTGVEQYF. As DNA, the CDR3 is TGTGCCAGCAGCCGTACCACAGGGGTCGAGCAGTACTTC.

This clone came up a few times. V usage is TRBV11-3 and J usage is TRBJ1-2; 11 nucleotides match TRBD1. Trimming at V came to 5 bases and at J to 7 bases, leaving 3 bases not matched to a gene. This CDR3 contains 13 residues. Germline V CDR1 and CDR2: SGHNT, YENEEA. CDR3 sequence (DNA): TGTGCCAGCAGCCGGACAGGGGGCGGTGGCTACACCTTC. Protein: CASSRTGGGGYTF. The full variable domain, in which reference TRBV11-3 and TRBJ1-2 provide the parts outside the CDR3, is EAGVVQSPRYKIIEKKQPVAFWCNPISGHNTLYWYLQNLGQGPELLIRYENEEAVDDSQLPKDRFSAERLKGVDSTLKIQPAELGDSAVYLCASSRTGGGGYTFGSGTRLTVV.

V gene TRBV30 combines with J gene TRBJ2-7; 8 nucleotides agree with TRBD1. With V trimmed by 8 bases and J by 1 base, 10 bases remained unmatched. This CDR3 is built from 14 residues. Germline V gene sequence: CDR1 GTSNPN, CDR2 SVGIG (reference sequence). The CDR3 region has the DNA TGTGCCCGAGTACGGACAGGGATGTCCTACGAGCAGTACTTC. This gives the protein CARVRTGMSYEQYF.

The rearrangement uses TRBV5-5 and TRBJ2-1; TRBD2 is a possible D gene (5 bases). The CDR3 contains 14 residues. Germline-derived CDR1 and CDR2 are SGHKS and YYEKEE (reference sequence). Trimming stripped 0 bases from V and 4 bases from J, with 8 bases between. The CDR3 DNA reads TGTGCCAGCAGCTTGGACCTAGCATACAATGAGCAGTTCTTC. Its translation: CASSLDLAYNEQFF.

This chain connects TRBV28 to TRBJ1-2; 9 bases map to TRBD1. Germline V gene data show CDR1 as MDHEN and CDR2 as SYDVKM. The V and J ends lost 8 bases and 6 bases, in that order; junction bases with no gene match: 1. The CDR3 runs to 11 residues. The CDR3 nucleotides are TGTGCCAGCGGACAGGGGAATGGCTACACCTTC. It specifies CASGQGNGYTF.

The V and J genes are TRBV28 and TRBJ1-2; 12 positions match TRBD1. The germline gives CDR1 MDHEN, CDR2 SYDVKM. Trimming cost V 2 bases and J 7 bases; bases outside gene matches: 8. CDR3 length: 16 amino acids. The CDR3: CASSLLPGQGAGGYTF. CDR3 in DNA: TGTGCCAGCAGTTTACTCCCGGGACAGGGGGCTGGTGGCTACACCTTC.

This rearrangement joins TRBV6-5 to TRBJ1-1; D remains unclear. The germline V gene has CDR1 MNHEY and CDR2 SVGAGI. The V and J ends lost 6 bases and 3 bases respectively, with 17 bases between them. This CDR3 has 15 residues. The CDR3 DNA is TGTGCCAGCAGGCCGCTGAAGGAGGTGGACACTGAAGCTTTCTTT. It codes for CASRPLKEVDTEAFF.

This clone was counted a single time. This sequence joins TRBV4-2 and TRBJ2-2; 7 positions match TRBD2. Unmatched junction bases numbered 6, after V lost 0 bases and J lost 5 bases. Germline lookup yields CDR1 LGHNA and CDR2 YNFKEQ. CDR3 size: 16 residues. The CDR3 is CASSQEGGLVTGELFF. CDR3 nucleotide sequence: TGTGCCAGCAGCCAAGAGGGAGGGCTGGTAACCGGGGAGCTGTTTTTT.

The J gene is TRBJ1-3, the V gene TRBV28; a weak D match, TRBD1 (6 bases). Trimming pared 3 bases from V and 3 bases from J, leaving 21 bases between. Germline CDR1 MDHEN, CDR2 SYDVKM. The CDR3 is 18 amino acids. This CDR3 is CASSFGLFAGQNGNTIYF. CDR3 in DNA: TGTGCCAGCAGTTTTGGTCTTTTTGCCGGACAGAATGGAAACACCATATATTTT.

The CDR3 protein is CATSKPGLAGVTRRPYEQYF. The CDR3 DNA reads as TGTGCCACCAGCAAACCGGGACTAGCGGGAGTCACCCGCCGCCCGTACGAGCAGTACTTC. This chain joins TRBV15 and TRBJ2-7, with 14 bases aligning to TRBD2. The CDR3 is 20 residues long. CDR1 is LNHNV and CDR2 is YYDKDF in the germline V gene (reference sequence). After removal of 4 bases from V and 4 bases from J, the junction contained 18 bases not matched to a gene.

This sequence joins TRBV11-2 and TRBJ2-1, with D possibly TRBD2 on 6 matching bases. CDR1 and CDR2 (germline): SGHAT, FQNNGV. Trimming left V 1 base short and J 8 bases short, with 12 bases between. The length of the CDR3 is 14 residues. Written as DNA, the CDR3 is TGTGCCAGCAGCTTAGCGGGAGTAGGTTATGAGCAGTTCTTC. This translates into CASSLAGVGYEQFF.

The J gene is TRBJ1-6, the V gene TRBV28; 8 nucleotides agree with TRBD1. With 6 bases clipped from V and 10 bases from J, the junction kept 8 bases outside the gene matches. The germline gives CDR1 MDHEN, CDR2 SYDVKM. The CDR3 length is 14 residues. The CDR3 spells CASSPGQGRSPLHF. CDR3 sequence (DNA): TGTGCCAGCAGCCCCGGACAGGGAAGATCACCCCTCCACTTT.

CDR3: CASSVNRDRASGELFF. In DNA form, the CDR3 reads TGTGCCAGCAGCGTAAACCGGGACAGGGCTTCCGGGGAGCTGTTTTTT. This chain uses TRBV9 with TRBJ2-2, with TRBD1 identical over 9 bases. The CDR3 consists of 16 residues. V lost 1 base, J lost 6 bases, and 7 bases stayed unmatched. The germline gives CDR1 SGDLS, CDR2 YYNGEE.

This clone was seen a few times. CDR3 coding DNA: TGTGCCAGCAAAGACCAGAGGGTCTACGAGCAGTACTTC. Encoded protein: CASKDQRVYEQYF. The chain is built from TRBV2 and TRBJ2-7; D perhaps matches TRBD2 (5 bases). V was clipped by 7 bases and J by 3 bases, with 13 bases between them. Germline CDR1 and CDR2: SNHLY and FYNNEI. The length of the CDR3 is 13 residues.

This CDR3 reads CASSPEPGSTEAFF. CDR3 sequence (DNA): TGTGCCAGCTCACCAGAGCCTGGGAGCACTGAAGCTTTCTTT. The chain joins TRBV18 to TRBJ1-1; D not resolved. The CDR3 covers 14 residues. The germline V gene has CDR1 KGHSH and CDR2 LQKENI. V lost 2 bases to trimming and J lost 4 bases, with 11 bases between them.

The chain couples TRBV3-1 (or the pseudogene TRBV3-2) to TRBJ1-6; D uncertain. The germline V and J ends were trimmed by 1 base and 14 bases, with 24 bases remaining between them. Looked up from germline, CDR1 is LGHDT and CDR2 is YNNKEL (reference sequence). The CDR3 length is 17 residues. CDR3 amino acids: CASSQAPPPAGSSTLHF. DNA of the CDR3: TGTGCCAGCAGCCAAGCCCCCCCACCAGCTGGGAGCAGCACCCTCCACTTT.

The chain recombines TRBV28 with TRBJ2-7; TRBD2 is a possible D gene (5 bases). This CDR3 region has 14 residues. Germline-derived CDR1 and CDR2 are MDHEN and SYDVKM. The ends were cut back, 5 bases at V and 2 bases at J, with 13 bases in the middle. For the CDR3, the DNA is TGTGCCAGCAGTCCCCCGGGGTTCACCTACGAGCAGTACTTC. Protein sequence: CASSPPGFTYEQYF.